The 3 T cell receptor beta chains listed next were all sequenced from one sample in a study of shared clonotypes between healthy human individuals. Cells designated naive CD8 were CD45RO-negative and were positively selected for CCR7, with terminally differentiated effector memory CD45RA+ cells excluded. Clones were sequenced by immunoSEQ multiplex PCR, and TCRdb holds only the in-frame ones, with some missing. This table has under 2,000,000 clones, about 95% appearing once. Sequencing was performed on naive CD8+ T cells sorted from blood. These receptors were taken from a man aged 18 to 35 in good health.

CDR3 region: CASSPEGQPQHF. CDR3 coding DNA: TGTGCCAGCAGCCCTGAAGGACAGCCCCAGCATTTT. The rearrangement links TRBV7-9 to TRBJ1-5; D unresolved. The CDR3 loop spans 12 amino acids. V lost 5 bases and J lost 7, with 9 bases in between. CDR1 and CDR2 (germline): SEHNR, FQNEAQ (reference sequence).

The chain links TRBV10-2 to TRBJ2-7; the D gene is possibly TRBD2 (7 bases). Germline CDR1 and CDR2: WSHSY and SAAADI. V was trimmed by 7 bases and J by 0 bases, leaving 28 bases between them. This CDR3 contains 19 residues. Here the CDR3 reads CASTILWDTSGANSYEQYF. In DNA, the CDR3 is TGCGCCAGCACCATTCTCTGGGACACCAGCGGGGCCAACTCCTACGAGCAGTACTTC.

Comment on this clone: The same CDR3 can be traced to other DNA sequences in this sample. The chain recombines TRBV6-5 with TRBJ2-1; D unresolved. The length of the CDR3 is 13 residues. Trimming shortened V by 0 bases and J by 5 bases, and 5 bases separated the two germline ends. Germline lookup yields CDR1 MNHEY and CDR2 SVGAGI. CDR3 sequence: CASSYSPNNEQFF. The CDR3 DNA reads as TGTGCCAGCAGTTACTCCCCTAACAATGAGCAGTTCTTC.